Given below is one T cell receptor (beta chain) in context. Antigen specificity is unknown. The CDR3 spans 16 residues. With V trimmed by 4 bases and J by 2 bases, 5 bases remained unmatched. Germline loops: CDR1 SGHRS, CDR2 YFSETQ. Primers: 60 Vbeta forward and 13 Jbeta reverse. Using immunoSEQ multiplex PCR, the repertoire was profiled, and TCRdb retains in-frame clones only, with some absent. This table has 100,000 or so clones, about four fifths appearing once. This sample was included in a study of cytomegalovirus exposure and HLA in healthy donors. Study conclusions and caveats: The study labeled about 160 TCR beta chains cytomegalovirus-associated. Sequencing likely produced, as an artifact, a cluster of highly shared sequence variants. The authors later found HLA-associated TCR beta chains more clonally expanded than equally common others.

Healthy people donating bone marrow made up the donors. Sequenced material: PBMCs. V usage is TRBV5-1 and J usage is TRBJ2-1, with 11 bases fitting TRBD2. This receptor was identified in a young man in good health and CMV-seronegative. CDR3 sequence: CASSHMTSGAYNEQFF. In DNA form, the CDR3 reads TGCGCCAGCAGCCACATGACTAGCGGGGCCTACAATGAGCAGTTCTTC. The full variable domain, in which reference TRBV5-1 and TRBJ2-1 provide the parts outside the CDR3, is KAGVTQTPRYLIKTRGQQVTLSCSPISGHRSVSWYQQTPGQGLQFLFEYFSETQRNKGNFPGRFSGRQFSNSRSEMNVSTLELGDSALYLCASSHMTSGAYNEQFFGPGTRLTVL.